The rows below give T cell receptor beta chains drawn from one sample of a study of T cell repertoires in cytomegalovirus infection. No antigen is known for these receptors. TCRdb analysed the reads with MiXCR anew, one entry per CDR3 protein. The table shows tens of thousands of distinct CDR3 sequences, with approximately 42% occurring only once. This specimen was CD8+ T cells from cultured PBMCs, taken from culture after CMV antigen stimulation. The receptors originated from a human donor in good health (CMV status not recorded). Some clones in this sample may be carry-over from other donors' samples. CDR3s include the opening cysteine and the closing phenylalanine or tryptophan. Fields, in order: CDR3 protein, CDR3 DNA, D gene, clone size, V gene, CDR3 length, J gene. The D gene is left open where the match is weak. The size entry is marked missing in some rows and otherwise reads once, few, many or a size class.

CASSPGLFYEQYF	TGTGCCAGCAGTCCGGGGCTTTTCTACGAGCAGTACTTC	-	-	TRBV12-3/TRBV12-4	13	TRBJ2-7
CASREYGNEQFF	TGTGCCAGCAGGGAGTATGGCAATGAGCAGTTCTTC	-	-	TRBV6-1	12	TRBJ2-1
CASSLSGPAYEQYF	TGTGCCAGCAGCTTATCGGGCCCGGCGTACGAGCAGTACTTC	-	-	TRBV11-1	14	TRBJ2-7
CASSSLFSGGYQETQYF	TGTGCCAGCAGTTCCCTGTTTAGCGGGGGGTACCAAGAGACCCAGTACTTC	TRBD2	-	TRBV27	17	TRBJ2-5
CASSPRQGNQPQHF	TGTGCCAGCAGCCCTCGACAGGGCAATCAGCCCCAGCATTTT	-	few	TRBV12-3/TRBV12-4	14	TRBJ1-5
CASNSMRLEKLFF	TGTGCCAGCAACTCAATGAGATTGGAAAAACTGTTTTTT	-	-	TRBV7-9	13	TRBJ1-4
CASSLLAGASETQYF	TGTGCCAGCAGCTTATTAGCGGGGGCTTCAGAGACCCAGTACTTC	TRBD2	-	TRBV7-8	15	TRBJ2-5
CASSSGDRVFPDTQYF	TGTGCCAGCAGCTCCGGGGACAGGGTTTTTCCAGATACGCAGTATTTT	TRBD1	-	TRBV5-6	16	TRBJ2-3
CASSLRADTQYF	TGTGCCAGCAGCTTAAGGGCGGATACGCAGTATTTT	-	few	TRBV7-8	12	TRBJ2-3
CASSLAGGEQFF	TGTGCCAGCAGCTTAGCGGGAGGTGAGCAGTTCTTC	-	-	TRBV7-8	12	TRBJ2-1
CASSDSVFTGELFF	TGTGCCAGCAGTGACTCGGTCTTCACCGGGGAGCTGTTTTTT	-	once	TRBV6-4	14	TRBJ2-2
CASSTGSSADRTF	TGTGCCAGCAGCACCGGATCTTCTGCGGATAGGACCTTC	-	-	TRBV12-3/TRBV12-4	13	TRBJ1-2
CSATVRGLAFF	TGCAGTGCTACCGTCCGGGGATTGGCTTTCTTT	-	-	TRBV20-1	11	TRBJ1-1
CASSSNSGTPGEQYF	TGTGCCAGCAGTTCCAACTCCGGGACTCCGGGAGAGCAGTACTTC	-	-	TRBV28	15	TRBJ2-7
CASSLRTGTSDQETQYF	TGTGCCAGCAGCTTGAGGACCGGGACTAGCGACCAAGAGACCCAGTACTTC	TRBD2	many	TRBV7-8	17	TRBJ2-5
CASSFGRGYTF	TGTGCCAGCAGCTTCGGTAGAGGCTACACCTTC	-	once	TRBV7-9	11	TRBJ1-2
CAISETAGYVYEQYF	TGTGCCATCAGTGAGACGGCAGGTTACGTCTACGAGCAGTACTTC	-	few	TRBV10-3	15	TRBJ2-7
CASSLGTVYGYTF	TGTGCCAGCAGCTTAGGGACAGTATATGGCTACACCTTC	-	-	TRBV7-4	13	TRBJ1-2
CASSYFAGEITGELFF	TGTGCCAGCAGTTACTTTGCGGGGGAGATCACCGGGGAGCTGTTTTTT	TRBD2	few	TRBV6-2/TRBV6-3	16	TRBJ2-2
CAADSFDSNQPQHF	TGTGCCGCGGACAGCTTCGATAGCAATCAGCCCCAGCATTTT	-	many	TRBV10-3	14	TRBJ1-5
CASSLVQGARTEAFF	TGTGCCAGCAGCTTAGTTCAGGGGGCGAGGACTGAAGCTTTCTTT	TRBD1	few	TRBV7-9	15	TRBJ1-1
CATSRDRAGPKLFF	TGTGCCACCAGCAGAGATCGGGCAGGTCCAAAACTGTTTTTT	-	-	TRBV15	14	TRBJ1-4
CASSQGLAGGFYEQYF	TGTGCCAGCAGCCAAGGACTAGCGGGGGGCTTCTACGAGCAGTACTTC	TRBD2	few	TRBV3-1	16	TRBJ2-7